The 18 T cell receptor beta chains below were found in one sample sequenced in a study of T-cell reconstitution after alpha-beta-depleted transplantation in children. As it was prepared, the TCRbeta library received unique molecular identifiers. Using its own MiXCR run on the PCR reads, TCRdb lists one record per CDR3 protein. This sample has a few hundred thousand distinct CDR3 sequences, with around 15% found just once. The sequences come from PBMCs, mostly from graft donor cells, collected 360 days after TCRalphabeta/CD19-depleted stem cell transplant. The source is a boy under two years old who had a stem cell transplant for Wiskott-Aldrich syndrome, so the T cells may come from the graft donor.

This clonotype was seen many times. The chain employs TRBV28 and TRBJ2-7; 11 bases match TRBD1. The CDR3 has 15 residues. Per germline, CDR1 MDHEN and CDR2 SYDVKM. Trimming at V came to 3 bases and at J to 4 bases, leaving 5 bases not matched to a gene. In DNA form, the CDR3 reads TGTGCCAGCAGTTTCCCCGGACAGGGGGCTTACGAGCAGTACTTC. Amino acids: CASSFPGQGAYEQYF.

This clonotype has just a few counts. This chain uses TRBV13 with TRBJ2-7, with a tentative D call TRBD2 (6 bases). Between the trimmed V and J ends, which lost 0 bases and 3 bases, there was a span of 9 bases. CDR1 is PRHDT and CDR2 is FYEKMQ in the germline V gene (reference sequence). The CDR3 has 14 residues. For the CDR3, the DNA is TGTGCCAGCAGCTTAGGTACTAGCAACTACGAGCAGTACTTC. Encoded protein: CASSLGTSNYEQYF.

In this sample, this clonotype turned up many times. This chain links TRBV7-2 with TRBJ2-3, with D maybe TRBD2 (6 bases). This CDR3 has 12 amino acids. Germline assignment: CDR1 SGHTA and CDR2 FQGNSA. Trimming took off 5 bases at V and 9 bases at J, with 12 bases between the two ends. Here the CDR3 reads CASSRRESTQYF. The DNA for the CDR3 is TGTGCCAGCAGCAGACGGGAGTCCACGCAGTATTTT.

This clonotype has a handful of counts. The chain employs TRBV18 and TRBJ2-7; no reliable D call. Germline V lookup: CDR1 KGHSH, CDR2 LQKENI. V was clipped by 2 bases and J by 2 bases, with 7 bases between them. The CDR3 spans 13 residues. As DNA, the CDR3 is TGTGCCAGCTCACCATTTCTTGCCTACGAGCAGTACTTC. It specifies CASSPFLAYEQYF.

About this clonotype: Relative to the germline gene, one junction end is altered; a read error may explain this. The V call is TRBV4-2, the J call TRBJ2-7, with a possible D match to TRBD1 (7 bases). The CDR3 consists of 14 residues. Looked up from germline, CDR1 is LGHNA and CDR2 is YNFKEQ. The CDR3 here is CASSPRDSSHEQYF. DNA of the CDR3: TGTGCCAGCAGCCCGCGGGACAGCTCCCACGAGCAGTACTTC.

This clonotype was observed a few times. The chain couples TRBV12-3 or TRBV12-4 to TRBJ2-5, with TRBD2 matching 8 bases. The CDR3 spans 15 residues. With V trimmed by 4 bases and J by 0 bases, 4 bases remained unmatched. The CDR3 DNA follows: TGTGCCAGCAGTTCGGGACTAGTGGACCAAGAGACCCAGTACTTC. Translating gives CASSSGLVDQETQYF.

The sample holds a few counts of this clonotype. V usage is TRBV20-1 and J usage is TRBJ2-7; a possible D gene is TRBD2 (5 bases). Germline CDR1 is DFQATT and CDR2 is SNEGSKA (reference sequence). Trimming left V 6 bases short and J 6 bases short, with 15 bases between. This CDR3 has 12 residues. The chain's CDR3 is CSAARTPLEQYF. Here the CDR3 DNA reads TGCAGTGCCGCTAGGACTCCGCTCGAGCAGTACTTC.

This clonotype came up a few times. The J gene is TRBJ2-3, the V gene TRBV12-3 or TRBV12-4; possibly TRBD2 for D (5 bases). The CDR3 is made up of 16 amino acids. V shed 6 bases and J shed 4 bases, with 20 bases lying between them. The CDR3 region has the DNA TGTGCCAGCAGCCTCGAGGGCGGGCCCCCTCCAGATACGCAGTATTTT. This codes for CASSLEGGPPPDTQYF.

For the CDR3, the DNA is TGTGCCAGCAGTGTGCAGTACAATGAGCAGTTCTTC. This sequence encodes CASSVQYNEQFF. The J gene is TRBJ2-1, the V gene TRBV2; D gene uncertain. CDR1 is SNHLY, CDR2 FYNNEI, per germline. The CDR3 runs to 12 residues. The V end lost 4 bases, the J end lost 4 bases, and 5 bases lay between the germline ends.

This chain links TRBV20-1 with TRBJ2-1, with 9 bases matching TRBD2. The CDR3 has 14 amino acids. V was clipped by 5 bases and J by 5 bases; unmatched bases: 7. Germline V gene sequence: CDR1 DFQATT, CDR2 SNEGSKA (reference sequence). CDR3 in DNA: TGCAGTGCTCCGGGACTAGCAAAAAACAATGAGCAGTTCTTC. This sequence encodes CSAPGLAKNNEQFF.

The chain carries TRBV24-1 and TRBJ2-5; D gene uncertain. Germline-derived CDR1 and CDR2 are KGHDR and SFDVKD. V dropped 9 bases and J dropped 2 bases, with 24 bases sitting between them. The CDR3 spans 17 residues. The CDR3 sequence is CATVGKTDPSPQETQYF. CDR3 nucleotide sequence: TGTGCCACCGTGGGCAAAACGGACCCTTCCCCGCAAGAGACCCAGTACTTC.

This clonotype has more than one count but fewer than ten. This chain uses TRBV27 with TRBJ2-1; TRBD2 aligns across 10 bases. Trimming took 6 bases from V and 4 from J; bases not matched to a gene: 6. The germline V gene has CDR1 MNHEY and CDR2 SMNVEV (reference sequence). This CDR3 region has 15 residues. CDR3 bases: TGTGCCAGCAGACCAAGCGGGAGGGGGTACAATGAGCAGTTCTTC. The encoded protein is CASRPSGRGYNEQFF.

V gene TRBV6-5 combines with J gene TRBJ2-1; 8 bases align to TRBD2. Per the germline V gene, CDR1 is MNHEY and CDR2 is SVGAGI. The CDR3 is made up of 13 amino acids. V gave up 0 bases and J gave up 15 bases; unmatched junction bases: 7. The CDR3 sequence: CASSYSHGRALFF. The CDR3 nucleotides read TGTGCCAGCAGTTACTCTCACGGGAGGGCCCTGTTCTTC.

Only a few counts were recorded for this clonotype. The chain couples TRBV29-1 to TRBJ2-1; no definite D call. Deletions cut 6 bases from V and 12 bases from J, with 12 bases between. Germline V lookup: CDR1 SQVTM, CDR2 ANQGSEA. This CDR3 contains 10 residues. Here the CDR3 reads CSVSSWVQFF. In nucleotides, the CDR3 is TGCAGCGTCTCGTCCTGGGTGCAGTTCTTC.

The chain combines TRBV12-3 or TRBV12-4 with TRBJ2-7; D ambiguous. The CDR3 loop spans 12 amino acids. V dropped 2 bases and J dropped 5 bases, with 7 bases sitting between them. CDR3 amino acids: CASSLIVHEQYF. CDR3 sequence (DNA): TGTGCCAGCAGTTTAATTGTCCACGAGCAGTACTTC.

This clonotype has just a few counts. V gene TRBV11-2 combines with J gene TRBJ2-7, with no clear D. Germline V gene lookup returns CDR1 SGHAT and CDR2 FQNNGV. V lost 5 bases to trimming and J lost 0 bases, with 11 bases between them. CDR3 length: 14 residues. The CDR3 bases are TGTGCCAGCAGCCCCCTCCGTAGCTCCTACGAGCAGTACTTC. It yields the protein CASSPLRSSYEQYF. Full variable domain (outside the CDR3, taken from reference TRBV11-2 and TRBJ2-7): EAGVAQSPRYKIIEKRQSVAFWCNPISGHATLYWYQQILGQGPKLLIQFQNNGVVDDSQLPKDRFSAERLKGVDSTLKIQPAKLEDSAVYLCASSPLRSSYEQYFGPGTRLTVT.

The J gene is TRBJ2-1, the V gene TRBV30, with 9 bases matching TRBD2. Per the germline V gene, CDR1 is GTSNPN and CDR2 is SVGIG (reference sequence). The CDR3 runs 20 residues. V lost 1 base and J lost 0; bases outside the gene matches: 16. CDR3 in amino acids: CAWSGVSAGGPESSYNEQFF. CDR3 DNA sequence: TGTGCCTGGAGTGGGGTGTCGGCGGGAGGGCCCGAATCCTCCTACAATGAGCAGTTCTTC. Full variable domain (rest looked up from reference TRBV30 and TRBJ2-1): SQTIHQWPATLVQPVGSPLSLECTVEGTSNPNLYWYRQAAGRGLQLLFYSVGIGQISSEVPQNLSASRPQDRQFILSSKKLLLSDSGFYLCAWSGVSAGGPESSYNEQFFGPGTRLTVL.

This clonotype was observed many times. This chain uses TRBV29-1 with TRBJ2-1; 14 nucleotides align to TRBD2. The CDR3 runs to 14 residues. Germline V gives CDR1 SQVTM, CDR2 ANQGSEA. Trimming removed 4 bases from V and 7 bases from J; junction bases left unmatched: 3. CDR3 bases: TGCAGCGTTGCCGGACTAGCGGGAGGAAATGAGCAGTTCTTC. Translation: CSVAGLAGGNEQFF.